Following are 2 T cell receptor beta chains from one sample sequenced in a study of early T cells in non-severe SARS-CoV-2 infection. TCRdb itself ran the 5' RACE reads through MiXCR, one entry per CDR3 protein. In the table there are roughly 27,000 distinct CDR3 sequences, approximately 5.4% of which are singletons. Sequencing was done on a sample of whole blood. These receptors were taken from an adult who was a healthcare worker with PCR-confirmed SARS-CoV-2 infection or an uninfected control (not recorded which).

This clonotype appeared many times. This chain connects TRBV2 to TRBJ2-5; D is uncertain. There are 14 residues in the CDR3. Germline V CDR1 and CDR2: SNHLY, FYNNEI. The V end was cut by 8 bases, the J end by 2 bases, with 15 bases between. The CDR3 coding sequence is TGTGCCAGCCTTCAACAGACTCGGCAAGAGACCCAGTACTTC. This translates into CASLQQTRQETQYF. Complete variable domain (other parts from reference TRBV2 and TRBJ2-5): EPEVTQTPSHQVTQMGQEVILRCVPISNHLYFYWYRQILGQKVEFLVSFYNNEISEKSEIFDDQFSVERPDGSNFTLKIRSTKLEDSAMYFCASLQQTRQETQYFGPGTRLLVL.

This clonotype was found many times. It may be a read error: a sequence one base away is much more abundant. The chain has TRBV6-4 and TRBJ2-3, with TRBD2 matching 12 bases. The ends lost 4 bases at V and 1 base at J; junction bases unmatched: 0. This CDR3 has 15 amino acids. Per the germline V gene, CDR1 is MRHNA and CDR2 is SNTAGT. The CDR3, as DNA: TGTGCCAGCAGTGGGACTAGCGGGGGCACAGATACGCAGTATTTT. Amino acids: CASSGTSGGTDTQYF.